This T cell receptor (beta chain) comes out of a study of monozygotic twins with inflammatory bowel disease (dated by TCRdb to between 2018 and 2021). For the wider study: A total of 28 monozygotic twin pairs were included in the full study, comprising nine German pairs (four IBD-concordant, five IBD-discordant) and 19 IBD-discordant Danish pairs. The search for disease-associated traits relied mainly on comparing, within discordant pairs, IBD patients with their genetically identical healthy co-twins. Each individual had, on average, about 151 000 unique TCRalpha sequences and 181 000 unique TCRbeta sequences available for analysis. Points the paper makes about the study in general: TCRbeta repertoire diversity, by inverse Simpson index, was decreased in IBD patients compared with their healthy co-twins. Fewer clonotypes were shared with other individuals by IBD patients than by healthy twins, most markedly in patients showing signs of disease activity. Repertoire similarity did not differ between concordant and discordant twins, which could be due to limited statistical power. The analysis was unable to tell apart different T cell subtypes. No single strong signal or clonotype linked to IBD turned up in the results, so the idea that one exists was not supported. Because patients received different immunosuppressive treatments, the repertoires may have picked up extra background noise and variability between individuals.

A 2.5 ml peripheral blood sample was drawn into PAXgene tubes per donor and stored at -80°C. Without T cell sorting, total RNA was isolated from whole blood using the PAXgene blood miRNA kit on an automated QIAcube. Peripheral blood from monozygotic twin pairs concordant or discordant for inflammatory bowel disease was subjected to deep TCRalpha and TCRbeta repertoire profiling with unique molecular barcoding. Smoking habits were recorded for all twin pairs, and individuals were classified as current, former or never smokers. From its cysteine to its phenylalanine, the CDR3 spans 14 amino acids. No DNA is recorded. The germline V gene encodes CDR1 SEHNR and CDR2 FQNEAQ (reference sequence). In the case of this clonotype: Which antigen it targets is not known.

The library was produced with 5' RACE. The input for every TCR library was 3500 ng of total RNA. For each sample, cDNA synthesis was carried out in eight separate reactions using SMARTScribe reverse transcriptase. During cDNA synthesis, template switching was used to introduce unique molecular identifiers that contained a 6-nucleotide sample barcode. Amplification of TCRalpha and TCRbeta cDNA involved two nested PCRs of roughly 16 and 10 cycles, and each PCR was followed by bead purification. Before amplification, the cDNA was treated with uracil DNA-glycosylase and purified using the QIAquick PCR purification kit. The second PCR added Illumina TruSeq-compatible adapters along with sample-specific barcodes. Library quality and concentration were assessed using TapeStation and Qubit, and 4.5 to 5.5 ng of each library was pooled. Sequencing of the pooled libraries was done on an Illumina HiSeq2500 single-index Rapid Run using custom sequencing primers and 2 x 100 bp reads. Under the source paper's analysis protocol: UMI-based consensus assembly with MiGEC version 1.2.6 was used to correct PCR and sequencing errors. MiXCR version 2.1.1 was used to carry out V(D)J alignment, clonotype assembly and CDR3 extraction. Gene usage, clonotype sharing and MAIT/NKT TCR abundance were normalised by analysing the top 1000, 10 000 and 20 000 clonotypes per sample. Diversity was computed as the inverse Simpson index with the vegan R package after downsampling to 27 000 UMIs. Paired Mann-Whitney U tests were applied to discordant twin pairs, with Benjamini-Hochberg correction for multiple testing. Once TCRdb had reprocessed the reads, it stored one entry per CDR3 protein sequence and supplied no DNA. TCRdb's processing, not the authors' own work, is the source of the V and J calls. The record for this sample contains fewer than 200,000 distinct CDR3 sequences. The leading ten clones occupy approximately 3% of the sample.

The rearranged segments are TRBV7-9 and TRBJ2-7; the TCRdb D gene call, TRBD2, has no DNA to confirm it. The TCR originated in a human donor with ulcerative colitis or Crohn's disease, or a healthy co-twin of an affected twin (not recorded which). The sequencing input was blood. The CDR3 protein: CASSLAAGGYEQYF.